This TCR beta chain was recorded in a study of CD8+ T cells in alopecia areata. Findings and caveats of the study: Mice showed clearer TCR sharing than patients did, a gap that was possibly HLA-related.

Deletions cut 0 bases from V and 2 bases from J, with 16 bases between. The CDR3 sequence is 17 residues long. Germline loops: CDR1 MGHRA, CDR2 YSYEKL. On this clone itself: Its target is not known.

The sequencing template was cDNA reverse transcribed from extracted RNA. The data were produced by immunoSEQ multiplex PCR, yet TCRdb's version contains in-frame clones alone and is incomplete. The table records 95,000 to 110,000 clones, around three fifths of them present only once. The specimen was CD4+ T cells sorted from blood. This TCR derives from a human donor in good health. This rearrangement joins TRBV4-1 to TRBJ1-1, with no clear D. CDR3 sequence reads: CASSQEVTAYPNTEAFF. In DNA, the CDR3 is TGCGCCAGCAGCCAAGAAGTCACGGCATATCCTAACACTGAAGCTTTCTTT.